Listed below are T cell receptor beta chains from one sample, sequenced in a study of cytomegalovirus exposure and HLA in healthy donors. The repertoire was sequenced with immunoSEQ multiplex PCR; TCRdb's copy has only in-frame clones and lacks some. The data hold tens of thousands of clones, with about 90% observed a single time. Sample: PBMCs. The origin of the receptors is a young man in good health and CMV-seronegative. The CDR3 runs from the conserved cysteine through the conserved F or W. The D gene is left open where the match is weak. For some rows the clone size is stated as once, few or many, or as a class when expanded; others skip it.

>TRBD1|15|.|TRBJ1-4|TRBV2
CASGGTGGINEKLFF
TGTGCCAGCGGGGGGACAGGGGGAATTAATGAAAAACTGTTTTTT
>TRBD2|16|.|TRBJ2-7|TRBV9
CASSPGGGQGSYEQYF
TGTGCCAGCAGTCCCGGGGGGGGTCAGGGGTCCTACGAGCAGTACTTC
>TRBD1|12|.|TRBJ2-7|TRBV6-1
CASSTGVHEQYF
TGTGCCAGCTCGACAGGGGTCCACGAGCAGTACTTC
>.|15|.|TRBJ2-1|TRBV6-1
CASSERGGAATEQFF
TGTGCCAGCAGTGAAAGAGGGGGAGCGGCCACTGAGCAGTTCTTC
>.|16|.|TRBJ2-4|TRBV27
CASSLSRLLAKNIQYF
TGTGCCAGCAGTTTATCCAGGTTACTAGCCAAAAACATTCAGTACTTC
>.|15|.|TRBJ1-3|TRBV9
CASSLGLNSGNTIYF
TGTGCCAGCAGCCTAGGGCTGAACTCTGGAAACACCATATATTTT
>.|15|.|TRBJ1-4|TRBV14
CASSRGQPANEKLFF
TGTGCCAGCAGCCGAGGACAGCCGGCTAATGAAAAACTGTTTTTT
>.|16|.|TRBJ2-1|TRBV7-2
CASSPLPSSTYNEQFF
TGTGCCAGCAGCCCACTTCCTAGTTCTACCTACAATGAGCAGTTCTTC
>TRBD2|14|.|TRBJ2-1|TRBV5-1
CASSAGTRVNEQFF
TGCGCCAGCAGCGCCGGGACTAGGGTCAATGAGCAGTTCTTC
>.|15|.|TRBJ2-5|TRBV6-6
CASSPPSGVGETQYF
TGTGCCAGCAGCCCCCCTTCGGGGGTCGGAGAGACCCAGTACTTC
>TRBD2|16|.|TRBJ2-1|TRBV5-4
CASSLLSGRSINEQFF
TGTGCCAGCAGCTTACTTAGCGGGAGAAGTATCAATGAGCAGTTCTTC
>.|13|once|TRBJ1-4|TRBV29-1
CSVTDSPNEKLFF
TGCAGCGTTACGGACAGCCCTAATGAAAAACTGTTTTTT
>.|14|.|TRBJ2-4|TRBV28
CASSSLLAKNIQYF
TGTGCCAGCAGTTCCCTATTAGCCAAAAACATTCAGTACTTC
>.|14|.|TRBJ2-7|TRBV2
CASSGNGAFSEQYF
TGTGCCAGCAGTGGCAATGGGGCCTTTAGCGAGCAGTACTTC
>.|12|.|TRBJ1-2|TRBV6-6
CASGAGSYGYTF
TGTGCCAGCGGGGCCGGATCCTATGGCTACACCTTC
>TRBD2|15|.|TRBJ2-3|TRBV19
CASSLTSGSLNTQYF
TGTGCCAGTAGTTTGACTAGCGGGAGTCTGAATACGCAGTATTTT
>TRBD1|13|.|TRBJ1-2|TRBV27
CASSTTGAYGYTF
TGTGCCAGCAGCACGACAGGGGCGTATGGCTACACCTTC
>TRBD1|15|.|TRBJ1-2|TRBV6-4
CASSGAGQGRYGYTF
TGTGCCAGCAGTGGAGCCGGACAGGGGAGGTATGGCTACACCTTC
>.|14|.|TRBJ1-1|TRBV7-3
CASSFGDRNTEAFF
TGTGCCAGCAGCTTCGGTGACAGGAACACTGAAGCTTTCTTT
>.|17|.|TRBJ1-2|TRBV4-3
CASSQLGGGRGNYGYTF
TGCGCCAGCAGCCAATTGGGGGGGGGCAGGGGAAACTATGGCTACACCTTC
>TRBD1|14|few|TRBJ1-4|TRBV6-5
CASSSGTANEKLFF
TGTGCCAGCAGTTCCGGGACAGCTAATGAAAAACTGTTTTTT
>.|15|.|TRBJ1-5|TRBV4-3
CASSQVVGPTQPQHF
TGCGCCAGCAGCCAAGTGGTGGGGCCAACTCAGCCCCAGCATTTT
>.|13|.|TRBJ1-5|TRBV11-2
CASSRGSNQPQHF
TGTGCCAGCAGCCGGGGTAGCAATCAGCCCCAGCATTTT
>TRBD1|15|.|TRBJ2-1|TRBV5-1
CASRAGTGYPDEQFF
TGCGCCAGCAGAGCCGGGACAGGGTACCCCGATGAGCAGTTCTTC
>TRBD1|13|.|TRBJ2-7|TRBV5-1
CASGQGAPAEQYF
TGCGCCAGTGGACAGGGCGCGCCGGCCGAGCAGTACTTC
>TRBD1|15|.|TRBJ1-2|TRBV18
CASSPPGQVYYGYTF
TGTGCCAGCTCACCCCCGGGACAGGTGTACTATGGCTACACCTTC
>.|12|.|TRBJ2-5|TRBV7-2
CASALAEETQYF
TGTGCCAGCGCACTAGCAGAAGAGACCCAGTACTTC
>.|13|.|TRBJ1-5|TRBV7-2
CASSYSSNQPQHF
TGTGCCAGCAGCTATAGTAGCAATCAGCCCCAGCATTTT
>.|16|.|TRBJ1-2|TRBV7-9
CASSFDRKELNYGYTF
TGTGCCAGCAGCTTTGATAGGAAGGAGCTGAACTATGGCTACACCTTC
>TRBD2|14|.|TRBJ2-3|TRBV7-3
CASSSSGRLDTQYF
TGTGCCAGCAGCTCCAGCGGGAGATTGGATACGCAGTATTTT
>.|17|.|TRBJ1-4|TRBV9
CASSVEAGNVANEKLFF
TGTGCCAGCAGCGTAGAGGCAGGGAATGTCGCTAATGAAAAACTGTTTTTT
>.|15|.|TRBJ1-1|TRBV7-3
CASSLSTGLRTEAFF
TGTGCCAGCAGCTTGTCTACAGGGCTTCGCACTGAAGCTTTCTTT
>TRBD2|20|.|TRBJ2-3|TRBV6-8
CASRTRGLAGDGVVTDTQYF
TGTGCCAGCAGGACGAGAGGACTAGCGGGGGATGGGGTGGTCACAGATACGCAGTATTTT
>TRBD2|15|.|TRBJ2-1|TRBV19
CASRTSASSYNEQFF
TGTGCCAGTAGAACTAGCGCCTCGTCCTACAATGAGCAGTTCTTC
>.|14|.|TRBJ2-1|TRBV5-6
CASSTTLYLNEQFF
TGTGCCAGCAGCACTACCCTCTACCTCAATGAGCAGTTCTTC
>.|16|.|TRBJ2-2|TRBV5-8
CASSLPGFGAKGELFF
TGTGCCAGCAGTTTACCGGGTTTCGGCGCAAAGGGGGAGCTGTTTTTT
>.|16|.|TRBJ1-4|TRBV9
CASSAPSGGALEKLFF
TGTGCCAGCAGCGCCCCGTCGGGGGGGGCCCTTGAAAAACTGTTTTTT
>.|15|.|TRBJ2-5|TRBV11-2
CASSPSGTLQETQYF
TGTGCCAGCAGTCCTTCTGGGACTCTCCAAGAGACCCAGTACTTC
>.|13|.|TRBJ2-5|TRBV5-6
CASSLSGKETQYF
TGTGCCAGTAGCCTATCAGGGAAAGAGACCCAGTACTTC
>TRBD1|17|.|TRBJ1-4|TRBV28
CASRFAGTGATNEKLFF
TGTGCCAGCAGGTTTGCCGGGACAGGGGCAACTAATGAAAAACTGTTTTTT
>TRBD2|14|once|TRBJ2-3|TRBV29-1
CSVVQREFLDTQYF
TGCAGCGTTGTACAGCGGGAGTTTTTAGATACGCAGTATTTT
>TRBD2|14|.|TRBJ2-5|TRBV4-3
CASSQGRAQETQYF
TGCGCCAGCAGCCAGGGGAGGGCCCAAGAGACCCAGTACTTC
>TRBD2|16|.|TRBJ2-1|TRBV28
CASSFTPSGRGNEQFF
TGTGCCAGCAGTTTCACCCCTAGCGGGAGAGGCAATGAGCAGTTCTTC
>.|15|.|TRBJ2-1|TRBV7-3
CASSRSGTRYNEQFF
TGTGCCAGCAGCCGCAGCGGAACCCGCTACAATGAGCAGTTCTTC
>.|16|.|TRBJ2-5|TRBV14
CASSQDRAQYQETQYF
TGTGCCAGCAGCCAAGATCGTGCACAGTACCAAGAGACCCAGTACTTC
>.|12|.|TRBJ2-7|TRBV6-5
CASSYPGFEQYF
TGTGCCAGCAGTTACCCAGGGTTCGAGCAGTACTTC
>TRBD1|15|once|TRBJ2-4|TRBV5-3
CARSRRGLAKNIQYF
TGTGCCAGAAGCCGCAGGGGGCTGGCCAAAAACATTCAGTACTTC
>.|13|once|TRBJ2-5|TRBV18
CASSTNPRETQYF
TGTGCCAGCTCCACCAACCCGAGGGAGACCCAGTACTTC
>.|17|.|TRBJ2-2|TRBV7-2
CASGYGLSGRHTGELFF
TGTGCCAGCGGCTACGGACTCAGCGGTCGTCACACCGGGGAGCTGTTTTTT
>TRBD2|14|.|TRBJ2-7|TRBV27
CASSGRDTPYEQYF
TGTGCCAGCAGCGGGAGGGACACTCCCTACGAGCAGTACTTC
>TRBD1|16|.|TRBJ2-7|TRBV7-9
CASSLGSGTGRHEQYF
TGTGCCAGCAGCTTAGGATCCGGGACAGGGAGGCACGAGCAGTACTTC
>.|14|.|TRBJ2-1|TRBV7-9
CASSLAVDFPEQFF
TGTGCCAGCAGCTTAGCGGTCGACTTTCCTGAGCAGTTCTTC
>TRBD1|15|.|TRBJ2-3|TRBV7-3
CASSQPGQGWGTQYF
TGTGCCAGCAGCCAACCGGGACAGGGGTGGGGGACGCAGTATTTT
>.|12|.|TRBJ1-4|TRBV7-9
CALSLGGEKLFF
TGTGCCTTGAGTTTGGGAGGGGAAAAACTGTTTTTT
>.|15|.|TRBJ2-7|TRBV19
CASSIVGAAGAEQYF
TGTGCCAGTAGTATAGTGGGGGCCGCGGGGGCCGAGCAGTACTTC
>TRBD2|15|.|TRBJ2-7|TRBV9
CASSVEGGSVYEQYF
TGTGCCAGCAGCGTAGAGGGCGGGAGCGTTTACGAGCAGTACTTC
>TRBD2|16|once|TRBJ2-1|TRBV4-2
CASSLSSGSAYNEQFF
TGTGCCAGCAGCCTCTCTAGCGGGTCAGCCTACAATGAGCAGTTCTTC